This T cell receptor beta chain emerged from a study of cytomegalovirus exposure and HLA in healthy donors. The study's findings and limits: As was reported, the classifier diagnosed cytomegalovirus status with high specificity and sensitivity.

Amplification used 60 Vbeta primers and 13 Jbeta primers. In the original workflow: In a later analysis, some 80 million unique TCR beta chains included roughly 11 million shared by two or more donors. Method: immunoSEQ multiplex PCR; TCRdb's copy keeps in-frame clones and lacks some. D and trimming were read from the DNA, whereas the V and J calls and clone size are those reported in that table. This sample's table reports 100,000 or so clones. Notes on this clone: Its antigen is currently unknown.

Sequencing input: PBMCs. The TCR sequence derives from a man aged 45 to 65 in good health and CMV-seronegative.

CDR3 residues: CASSPTGVQETQYF. The CDR3 nucleotides read TGTGCTAGCTCACCGACAGGGGTTCAAGAGACCCAGTACTTC. This chain links TRBV7-7 with TRBJ2-5, with TRBD1 matching over 8 bases. This CDR3 spans 14 amino acids. The germline V gene has CDR1 SSHAT and CDR2 FNYEAQ (reference sequence). Looking up the rest from reference TRBV7-7 and TRBJ2-5 gives the full variable domain: GAGVSQSPRYKVTKRGQDVTLRCDPISSHATLYWYQQALGQGPEFLTYFNYEAQPDKSGLPSDRFSAERPEGSISTLTIQRTEQRDSAMYRCASSPTGVQETQYFGPGTRLLVL.